This T cell receptor (beta chain) was captured by sequencing in a study of spatial heterogeneity in lung cancer. About the research overall: Mean representation of each unique TCR and UMI combination in the raw reads exceeded nine occurrences.

As concerns this clonotype: This may stem from a read error, because a much larger clone lies one nucleotide away.

There are 15 residues in the CDR3. Germline V gives CDR1 SGHAT, CDR2 FQDESV (reference sequence). The sample's time point: blood at routine non-recurrence follow-up after resection. Whole RNA came from tumor, nontumor lung or frozen PBMC and was sequenced without being sorted. TCRdb re-called the 5' RACE reads through MiXCR, storing one row per CDR3 protein. Of around 70,000 distinct CDR3 sequences listed, 8% to 9.5% were seen once; the top ten hold under 2.5%. J is TRBJ2-2 and V is TRBV11-1; D ambiguous. The receptor was derived from a female donor with early-stage non-small cell lung cancer. The source was PBMCs, collected at follow-up. In DNA, the CDR3 is TGTGCCAGCAGCTTTAGAGGCTCAGACACCGAGGAGCTGTTTTTT. Translated: CASSFRGSDTEELFF.